This entry is about one T cell receptor (beta chain). No antigen is known for it. The data were taken from a study of cytomegalovirus exposure and HLA in healthy donors. Turning to the study itself: As released early, the data held around 80 million unique TCRs from HLA-typed donors. For the approximately 390 genotyped donors, approximately 83% fell within the Caucasian-associated ancestry cluster.

Findings of the study overall: After further analysis at a later stage, under 20,000 TCR beta sequences were associated with HLA alleles at 0.05 false discovery rate. In the analysis, some V segments, TRBV6-2 and TRBV6-3 included, were excluded as indistinguishable.

Use of 60 Vbeta and 13 Jbeta primers characterized the PCR. The data were produced by immunoSEQ multiplex PCR, yet TCRdb's version contains in-frame clones alone and is incomplete. The data hold fewer than 150,000 clones, with 65% to 80% observed a single time. This CDR3 has 15 amino acids. Germline V gene sequence: CDR1 SGHNT, CDR2 YYREEE (reference sequence). V lost 4 bases, J lost 7 bases, and 5 bases stayed unmatched. This TCR was recovered from a man between 60 and 75 years old in good health and CMV-seropositive. Sample: PBMCs. The chain recombines TRBV5-4 with TRBJ2-1, with 13 bases that match TRBD2. CDR3 sequence (DNA): TGTGCCAGCAGCCCGGGACTAGCGGGAAAGAATGAGCAGTTCTTC. The encoded protein is CASSPGLAGKNEQFF.